The clone carrying this T cell receptor (beta chain) came up a few times. Antigen specificity is unknown. cDNA molecules carried unique molecular identifiers, and template switching added a universal primer site. TCRdb itself ran the 5' RACE reads through MiXCR, one entry per CDR3 protein. The table records about 720,000 distinct CDR3 sequences, less than 10% of them present only once. The CDR3 is 14 amino acids. V was pared by 5 bases and J by 10 bases, with 12 bases of the junction left unmatched. Germline CDR1 reads LGHDT; CDR2 reads YNNKEL (reference sequence). The data derive from a study of identical twins. Study-level findings and limits: With abundant cord blood beta clonotypes, insertions were fewer; memory repertoires showed no such pattern. Instead of following the same donors, the conclusions were based on cross-sectional statistical analysis. Researchers reported excess low generation probability among twin-shared out-of-frame alpha sequences.

A further study also used this sample, focusing on yellow fever vaccine responses in identical twins.

The sequencing sample was made of PBMCs. The V and J genes are TRBV3-1 and TRBJ1-1, with 8 bases lining up with TRBD1. The TCR comes from a woman between 18 and 29 years old in good health. CDR3 nucleotides: TGTGCCAGCAGCTTTTACAGGGGGACGGTTATAGCTTTCTTT. This encodes CASSFYRGTVIAFF.